This is a list of T cell receptor beta chains from one sample in a study of OX40 agonist ivuxolimab in advanced cancers. TCRdb keeps only in-frame clones here, not all; method: immunoSEQ multiplex PCR. The sample consists of around 62,000 clones, over 75% of them appearing once. Sequenced material: CD4+ or CD8+ T cells sorted from blood, taken in a trial of the OX40 agonist ivuxolimab. The receptors originated from an adult with an advanced solid tumor such as melanoma, head and neck, liver or kidney cancer. The CDR3 runs from the conserved cysteine through the conserved F or W. The D gene is left open where the match is weak. Size tells how often a clone was seen (once, few, many) or the class of an expanded clone, and some rows leave it out.

d_gene | abundance | j_gene | v_gene | CDR3nt | CDR3aa
- | few | TRBJ1-3 | TRBV28 | TGTGCCAGCAGTTCTGGGACACGAAACACCATATATTTT | CASSSGTRNTIYF
TRBD1 | - | TRBJ2-2 | TRBV11-2 | TGTGCCAGCAGGAAACCGGGACAGAGGAACACCGGGGAGCTGTTTTTT | CASRKPGQRNTGELFF
- | - | TRBJ1-2 | TRBV6-1 | TGTGCCAGCATAGCCGCCCCGGGGGAGCGGTATGGCTACACCTTC | CASIAAPGERYGYTF
TRBD1 | - | TRBJ1-3 | TRBV15 | TGTGCCACCAGCAGAGCCCGGACAGGGAACTCTGGAAACACCATATATTTT | CATSRARTGNSGNTIYF
- | - | TRBJ1-2 | TRBV2 | TGTGCCAGCAGTGAAACCCCTTTTGGCTACACCTTC | CASSETPFGYTF
- | few | TRBJ1-1 | TRBV27 | TGTGCCAGCAGTTTATTAGCCGCGGGGAGGAACACTGAAGCTTTCTTT | CASSLLAAGRNTEAFF
- | - | TRBJ1-6 | TRBV5-6 | TGTGCCAGCAGGAAAGGGAGCTCCTATAATTCACCCCTCCACTTT | CASRKGSSYNSPLHF
- | - | TRBJ1-1 | TRBV9 | TGTGCCAGCAGCGTAGAAAGGTATTATGAGGCAGCGGGGGAGAACACTGAAGCTTTCTTT | CASSVERYYEAAGENTEAFF
- | few | TRBJ2-2 | TRBV11-3 | TGTGCCAGCAGCTATAGGGATCCCGGGGAGCTGTTTTTT | CASSYRDPGELFF
TRBD1 | - | TRBJ2-3 | TRBV19 | TGTGCCAGTAGTAGTGGACAGGGGTCCACAGATACGCAGTATTTT | CASSSGQGSTDTQYF
TRBD1 | - | TRBJ2-7 | TRBV7-6 | TGTGCCAGCAGCTCCCGGACAGGGGGCCTATACGAGCAGTACTTC | CASSSRTGGLYEQYF
TRBD2 | once | TRBJ2-3 | TRBV11-2 | TGTGCCAGCAGCTTCAGTGGGACTAGCGGAGATACGCAGTATTTT | CASSFSGTSGDTQYF
TRBD1 | - | TRBJ1-4 | TRBV9 | TGTGCCAGCAGCGCCACAGGGGCCTTTAATGAAAAACTGTTTTTT | CASSATGAFNEKLFF
- | - | TRBJ2-2 | TRBV6-5 | TGTGCCAGCAGTCAGGGGGGTAACACCGGGGAGCTGTTTTTT | CASSQGGNTGELFF
TRBD1 | - | TRBJ1-4 | TRBV15 | TGTGCCACCAGCACGGACAGGGGCGTTGCTGTGGAAAAACTGTTTTTT | CATSTDRGVAVEKLFF
- | - | TRBJ1-5 | TRBV5-5 | TGTGCCAGCAGCTTGGAGGCGTGGGCAGCCCAGCATTTT | CASSLEAWAAQHF
TRBD1 | - | TRBJ2-7 | TRBV5-1 | TGCGCCAGCAGCGGACAGGGCCCCGACGAGCAGTACTTC | CASSGQGPDEQYF
TRBD1 | once | TRBJ1-1 | TRBV29-1 | TGCAGCGGGACTGACAGGGCTGACACTGAAGCTTTCTTT | CSGTDRADTEAFF
- | - | TRBJ2-7 | TRBV4-2 | TGTGCCAGCAGCCAAGAGAGGCTGGGCGGCTACGAGCAGTACTTC | CASSQERLGGYEQYF
- | - | TRBJ2-3 | TRBV4-1 | TGCGCCAGCAGCCAAGGGCCCCCCGTGAAGCGGGCTAACTCCACAGATACGCAGTATTTT | CASSQGPPVKRANSTDTQYF
TRBD1 | - | TRBJ1-2 | TRBV7-9 | TGTGCCAGCCACCATCGGACAGGGGACTATGGCTACACCTTC | CASHHRTGDYGYTF
TRBD1 | - | TRBJ2-2 | TRBV5-6 | TGTGCCAGCAGCCCGCGGACAGGAACGAACACCGGGGAGCTGTTTTTT | CASSPRTGTNTGELFF
- | - | TRBJ2-5 | TRBV7-6 | TGTGCCAGCAGCTTAAATAACAGGGTTCTCCAAGAGACCCAGTACTTC | CASSLNNRVLQETQYF
TRBD1 | - | TRBJ1-1 | TRBV19 | TGTGCCAGTAGTGTGACAGGGGGAAGGACTGAAGCTTTCTTT | CASSVTGGRTEAFF
- | - | TRBJ1-2 | TRBV27 | TGTGCCAGCAGCCGTTCGGGGGAAGGGAATGGCTACACCTTC | CASSRSGEGNGYTF
TRBD1 | - | TRBJ2-3 | TRBV10-3 | TGTGCCTCAGACAGGGGGGGTGCAGATACGCAGTATTTT | CASDRGGADTQYF
- | - | TRBJ2-1 | TRBV6-4 | TGTGCCAGCAGAACATCGGAACTCCACAATGAGCAGTTCTTC | CASRTSELHNEQFF
- | - | TRBJ1-6 | TRBV7-8 | TGTGCCAGCAGCCAAGACAATACCTATAATTCACCCCTCCACTTT | CASSQDNTYNSPLHF
- | - | TRBJ2-3 | TRBV10-3 | TGTGCCATCAGTGAGTTCTCGGGGAGCACAGATACGCAGTATTTT | CAISEFSGSTDTQYF
- | few | TRBJ2-2 | TRBV7-3 | TGTGCCAGCAGCTCAGGACACCCGAACACCGGGGAGCTGTTTTTT | CASSSGHPNTGELFF
- | - | TRBJ1-6 | TRBV9 | TGTGCCAGCAGCGTCGGCCAGTTAGCTTCACCCCTCCACTTT | CASSVGQLASPLHF
TRBD2 | - | TRBJ2-3 | TRBV7-9 | TGTGCCAGCAGCTCACAGACTAGCGGCACAGATACGCAGTATTTT | CASSSQTSGTDTQYF
TRBD1 | - | TRBJ2-7 | TRBV5-6 | TGTGCCAGCAGCGACCCGGGACAGGGTTCCTACGAGCAGTACTTC | CASSDPGQGSYEQYF
- | - | TRBJ1-1 | TRBV11-2 | TGTGCCAGCAGCTTTTTATCGGGAGTTACTGAAGCTTTCTTT | CASSFLSGVTEAFF
- | - | TRBJ2-1 | TRBV7-2 | TGTGCCAGCAGCACCCGGTCGAGTGAGCAGTTCTTC | CASSTRSSEQFF
- | - | TRBJ2-7 | TRBV5-4 | TGTGCCAGCAGCTGGAACGCAGGGGTCTACGAGCAGTACTTC | CASSWNAGVYEQYF
- | - | TRBJ1-1 | TRBV7-6 | TGTGCCAGCAGCTTTCAGGGAATAGGGACTGAAGCTTTCTTT | CASSFQGIGTEAFF
TRBD1 | - | TRBJ2-2 | TRBV13 | TGTGCCAGCAGGGGACAGACGAACACCGGGGAGCTGTTTTTT | CASRGQTNTGELFF
- | once | TRBJ2-5 | TRBV5-1 | TGCGCCAGCAGCTTGTCCCCTCAAGAGACCCAGTACTTC | CASSLSPQETQYF
- | - | TRBJ2-5 | TRBV7-2 | TGTGCCAGCAGCTATCGAGGGGACCCACAAGAGACCCAGTACTTC | CASSYRGDPQETQYF
- | - | TRBJ2-3 | TRBV29-1 | TGCAGCATCGTGAGGGCGGCTAGCACAGATACGCAGTATTTT | CSIVRAASTDTQYF
TRBD2 | once | TRBJ2-3 | TRBV11-2 | TGTGCCAGCAGCTTAAGCGGGACCCCGGGCCAGGATACGCAGTATTTT | CASSLSGTPGQDTQYF
- | - | TRBJ2-6 | TRBV18 | TGTGCCAGCTCACCAGATATCTCTGGGGCCAACGTCCTGACTTTC | CASSPDISGANVLTF
TRBD1 | - | TRBJ1-2 | TRBV6-4 | TGTGCCAGCAGCCGAAACAGGGGAGATGGCTACACCTTC | CASSRNRGDGYTF
- | - | TRBJ1-5 | TRBV27 | TGTGCCAGCAGTTTAAAATTTTGGGACACCAACAATCAGCCCCAGCATTTT | CASSLKFWDTNNQPQHF
- | - | TRBJ2-1 | TRBV10-3 | TGTGCCATCTCCGAAGACGCTGTCTCCTACAATGAGCAGTTCTTC | CAISEDAVSYNEQFF
TRBD1 | - | TRBJ1-5 | TRBV7-9 | TGTGCCAGCAGCCAACAGGGGGGCCATCAGCCCCAGCATTTT | CASSQQGGHQPQHF
TRBD1 | - | TRBJ2-7 | TRBV2 | TGTGCCAGCCTAGACAGGGGCGAGCAGTACTTC | CASLDRGEQYF
- | - | TRBJ1-6 | TRBV7-2 | TGTGCCAGCAAGGGGGTCAGTGCCCCTAGACCCCTCCACTTT | CASKGVSAPRPLHF
- | - | TRBJ2-2 | TRBV19 | TGTGCCAGTAGTGGGCAGCTCCTGACCGGGGAGCTGTTTTTT | CASSGQLLTGELFF